This is a list of T cell receptor beta chains from one sample in a study of cytomegalovirus exposure and HLA in healthy donors. TCRdb's copy holds only in-frame clones and misses some; the assay was immunoSEQ multiplex PCR. Counted here are about 160,000 clones, about three quarters occurring once; the ten biggest clones make up approximately 2.3%. The sequenced sample consisted of PBMCs. The receptors come from a female donor in good health and CMV-seronegative. Each CDR3 is given with its conserved first and last residue. D genes are given only for firm matches. Rows give clone size only sometimes, using once, few, many, or a class for an expanded clone.

TRBJ1-1,NA,TRBD1,TRBV18,TGTGCCAGCTTTCCGGGACAGGGTCCCACTGAAGCTTTCTTT,CASFPGQGPTEAFF
TRBJ2-1,NA,TRBD2,TRBV11-3,TGTGCCAGCAGCTCCCGGGGCGGACTAGCGGGAGTGAACTCCTACAATGAGCAGTTCTTC,CASSSRGGLAGVNSYNEQFF
TRBJ2-3,few,NA,TRBV2,TGTGCCAGCAGCAGAAGCACAGATACGCAGTATTTT,CASSRSTDTQYF
TRBJ1-1,NA,NA,TRBV11-2,TGTGCCAGCAGCCCACAGGGTATTAAGAACTTCCGTAACACTGAAGCTTTCTTT,CASSPQGIKNFRNTEAFF
TRBJ1-2,NA,TRBD1,TRBV9,TGTGCCAGCAGCGTAGTTGACAGGGGGTATGGCTACACCTTC,CASSVVDRGYGYTF
TRBJ1-2,NA,NA,TRBV6-5,TGTGCCAGCAGACCCATGGGCCTTAGGGGCGGCTACACCTTC,CASRPMGLRGGYTF
TRBJ1-4,NA,NA,TRBV4-1,TGCGCCAGCAGCCAAGACGGGTTGGGACTGTTTTTT,CASSQDGLGLFF
TRBJ2-5,NA,TRBD2,TRBV19,TGTGCCAGTAGTACGGCCGGGGGGCAAGAGACCCAGTACTTC,CASSTAGGQETQYF
TRBJ2-7,NA,NA,TRBV15,TGTGCCACCAGTAGCGGAGGGAGCTCCTACGAGCAGTACTTC,CATSSGGSSYEQYF
TRBJ1-5,NA,NA,TRBV7-8,TGTGCCAGCAGCTTATATCCAAGGGAGAATCAGCCCCAGCATTTT,CASSLYPRENQPQHF
TRBJ2-3,NA,NA,TRBV7-9,TGTGCCAGCAGCGGCGAGCGGACGCAGTATTTT,CASSGERTQYF
TRBJ2-7,NA,TRBD1,TRBV7-2,TGTGCCAGCAGCTTAGACACAGGGGGTGGCGAGCAGTACTTC,CASSLDTGGGEQYF
TRBJ1-1,NA,TRBD1,TRBV11-2,TGTGCCAGCAGCTTGGCAGGGGGCAGGAGCACTGAAGCTTTCTTT,CASSLAGGRSTEAFF
TRBJ2-3,NA,NA,TRBV9,TGTGCCAGCAGCGGGGTCCCGGGACTGACAGATACGCGGTATTTT,CASSGVPGLTDTRYF
TRBJ2-3,NA,NA,TRBV10-2,TGCGCCAGCAGTGATCGGTCGCAGGCCGATACGCAGTATTTT,CASSDRSQADTQYF
TRBJ1-3,few,TRBD1,TRBV18,TGTGCCAGCTCAACCAGGGGGCAATACACCATATATTTT,CASSTRGQYTIYF
TRBJ1-1,NA,TRBD1,TRBV4-1,TGCGCCAGCAGCCAAGCGGACAGGGGGCATAATCCTGCGAACACTGAAGCTTTCTTT,CASSQADRGHNPANTEAFF
TRBJ1-1,NA,TRBD1,TRBV4-2,TGTGCCAGCAGCCTTGACAGGGGAGACGCTTTCTTT,CASSLDRGDAFF
TRBJ1-2,NA,TRBD1,TRBV11-3,TGTGCCAGCAGCCGCACACGACAGGGTAATGGCTACACCTTC,CASSRTRQGNGYTF
TRBJ1-1,few,TRBD1,TRBV6-6,TGTGCCAGCAGTCCCGGGACAGGGGGGAACACTGAAGCTTTCTTT,CASSPGTGGNTEAFF
TRBJ2-3,once,TRBD1,TRBV18,TGTGCCAGCTCACCCCGAGGACAGGGTAGCACAGATACGCAGTATTTT,CASSPRGQGSTDTQYF
TRBJ1-5,NA,TRBD1,TRBV5-6,TGTGCCAGCAGCTGGATGGGGACAGGGGGACAGCCCCAGCATTTT,CASSWMGTGGQPQHF
TRBJ1-1,NA,TRBD1,TRBV9,TGTGCCAGCAGCGTAAGTCAGGGGGGAAGCACTGAAGCTTTCTTT,CASSVSQGGSTEAFF
TRBJ1-1,once,NA,TRBV6-5,TGTGCCAGCAGTTTGGGCAGGATCATGAACACTGAAGCTTTCTTT,CASSLGRIMNTEAFF
TRBJ1-2,NA,TRBD1,TRBV2,TGTGCCAGCAGTCCAGGGACAGGGTGGAAGGTGATCTATGGCTACACCTTC,CASSPGTGWKVIYGYTF